This record looks at one T cell receptor beta chain sequence and its context. Its antigen is still unknown. This sample is drawn from a study of blood T cells in healthy people across ages. Study-level background: Per two T cells, template switching captured roughly one barcoded beta molecule. General study results and limits: Bulk PBMC profiling left naive and antigen-experienced comparisons inconclusive. Age advanced and TCR beta diversity per million T cells fell, roughly linearly.

Combining a sample-barcoded 5' primer with a J-beta primer mix, a second PCR ran for roughly 6 to 12 cycles. Each sample provided no less than 2.5 million CDR3-containing paired-end reads. TCRdb independently ran MiXCR on the 5' RACE reads; one entry per CDR3 protein. The sample shows 1.5 million to 2 million distinct CDR3 sequences, roughly 49% of them seen only once. V was trimmed by 0 bases and J by 4 bases, leaving 10 bases between them. This CDR3 has 15 amino acids. Germline values: CDR1 MNHEY, CDR2 SMNVEV (reference sequence). The V call is TRBV27, the J call TRBJ1-5, with D maybe TRBD1 (5 bases). Sequenced: blood. The source is a woman between 40 and 55 years old in good health. This CDR3 reads CASSLSGTGNQPQHF. The CDR3 nucleotides are TGTGCCAGCAGTTTATCGGGGACGGGAAATCAGCCCCAGCATTTT.